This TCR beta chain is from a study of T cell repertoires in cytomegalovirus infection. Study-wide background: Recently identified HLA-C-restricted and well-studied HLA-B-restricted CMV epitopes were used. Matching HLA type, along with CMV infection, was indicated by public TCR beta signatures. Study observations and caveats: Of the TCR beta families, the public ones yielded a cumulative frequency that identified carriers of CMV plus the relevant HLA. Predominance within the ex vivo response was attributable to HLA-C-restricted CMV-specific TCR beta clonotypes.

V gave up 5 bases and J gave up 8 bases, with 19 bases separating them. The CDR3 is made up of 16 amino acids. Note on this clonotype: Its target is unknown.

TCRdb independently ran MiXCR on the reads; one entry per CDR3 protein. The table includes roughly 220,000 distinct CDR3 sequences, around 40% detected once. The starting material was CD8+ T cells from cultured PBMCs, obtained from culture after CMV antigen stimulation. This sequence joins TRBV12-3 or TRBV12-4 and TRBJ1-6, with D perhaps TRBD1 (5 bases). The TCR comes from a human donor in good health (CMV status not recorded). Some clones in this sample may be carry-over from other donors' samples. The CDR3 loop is CASSPQGGVNDSPLHF. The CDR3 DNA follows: TGTGCCAGCAGTCCGCAGGGCGGGGTCAACGATTCACCCCTCCACTTT.